This T cell receptor (beta chain) is drawn from a study of long-term antiretroviral therapy in people with HIV. Overall study results and limits: Repertoire dominance by clones expanded before ART was seen at all time points. ART adherence, viral resistance and therapy changes went undocumented.

The germline V gene encodes CDR1 SGHAT and CDR2 FQNNGV. Between the trimmed V and J ends, which lost 2 bases and 1 base, there was a span of 8 bases. CDR3 length equals 14 residues. Concerning this clone: The antigen is unknown.

At survey level, the immunoSEQ assay was run in its v3.0 version. Produced via immunoSEQ multiplex PCR; TCRdb's table is partial and in-frame only. The data hold approximately 15,000 clones, with approximately 83% observed a single time. HIV-positive participants were all treated in the United States. The chain is built from TRBV11-2 and TRBJ1-1, with no clear D. This clonotype originated in a man aged 40-49 years with HIV. This specimen consisted of unsorted PBMCs, obtained just before starting antiretroviral therapy. CDR3 loop: CASSLSSGNTEAFF. The CDR3 DNA reads TGTGCCAGCAGCTTATCTAGTGGGAACACTGAAGCTTTCTTT.